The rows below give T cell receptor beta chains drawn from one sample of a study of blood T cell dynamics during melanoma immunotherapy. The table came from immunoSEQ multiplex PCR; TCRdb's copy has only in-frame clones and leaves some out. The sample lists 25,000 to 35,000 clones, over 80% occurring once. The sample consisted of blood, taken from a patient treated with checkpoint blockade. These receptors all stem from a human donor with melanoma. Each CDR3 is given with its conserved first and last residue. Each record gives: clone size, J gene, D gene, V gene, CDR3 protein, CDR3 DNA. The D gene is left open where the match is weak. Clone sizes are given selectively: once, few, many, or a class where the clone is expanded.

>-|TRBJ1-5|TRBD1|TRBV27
CASSPGQGPNQPQHF
TGTGCCAGCAGTCCGGGACAGGGCCCCAATCAGCCCCAGCATTTT
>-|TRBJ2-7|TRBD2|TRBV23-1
CASSQKAGGGGYEQYF
TGCGCCAGCAGTCAAAAAGCGGGAGGGGGGGGCTACGAGCAGTACTTC
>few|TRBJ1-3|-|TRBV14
CASSPLGPGNTIYF
TGTGCCAGCAGCCCCTTGGGTCCCGGAAACACCATATATTTT
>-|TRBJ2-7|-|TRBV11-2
CASSGKASSYEQYF
TGTGCCAGCAGCGGCAAGGCTTCCAGCTACGAGCAGTACTTC
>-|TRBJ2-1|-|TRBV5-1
CASSLVSGVSNEQFF
TGCGCCAGCAGCTTGGTTTCAGGGGTCTCCAATGAGCAGTTCTTC
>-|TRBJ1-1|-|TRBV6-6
CASSFTGGLNTEAFF
TGTGCCAGCAGTTTCACCGGCGGACTGAACACTGAAGCTTTCTTT
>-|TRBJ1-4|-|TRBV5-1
CASSTSTGRYNEKLFF
TGCGCCAGCAGCACCTCTACCGGGAGATACAATGAAAAACTGTTTTTT
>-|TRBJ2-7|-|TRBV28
CASRQSGLSYEQYF
TGTGCCAGCAGGCAATCGGGGTTATCCTACGAGCAGTACTTC
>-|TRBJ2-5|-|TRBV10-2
CASSVGRAETQYF
TGCGCCAGCAGTGTCGGCAGGGCGGAGACCCAGTACTTC
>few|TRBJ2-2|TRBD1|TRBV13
CASSGQTGWETGELFF
TGTGCCAGCAGCGGGCAGACAGGGTGGGAAACCGGGGAGCTGTTTTTT
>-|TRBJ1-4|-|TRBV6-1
CASSEGWGGVGNEKLFF
TGTGCCAGCAGTGAAGGGTGGGGGGGCGTAGGTAATGAAAAACTGTTTTTT